Listed here are 27 T cell receptor beta chains from one sample, sequenced in a study of monozygotic twins with inflammatory bowel disease. Reprocessing the 5' RACE reads, TCRdb reports a single entry for every CDR3 protein and omits DNA. This sample contains nearly 450,000 distinct CDR3 sequences. The sequencing input was blood. Receptor source: a human donor with ulcerative colitis or Crohn's disease, or a healthy co-twin of an affected twin (not recorded which).

The rearrangement joins TRBV12-3 or TRBV12-4 to TRBJ1-4; TCRdb proposes TRBD1, but this gene call is untestable without DNA. The CDR3 totals 14 residues. CDR3 loop: CASTPRDSPRKLFF.

The V gene is TRBV29-1, the J gene TRBJ2-7; the TRBD2 assignment by TCRdb is unverifiable without DNA. The CDR3 has 11 residues. CDR1 and CDR2 (germline): SQVTM, ANQGSEA. CDR3 amino acids: CSVVAGYEQYF.

The chain links TRBV10-3 to TRBJ1-1; without DNA, the TCRdb call of TRBD1 cannot be checked. CDR1 is ENHRY and CDR2 is SYGVKD in the germline V gene. This CDR3 is 15 amino acids long. This chain's CDR3 is CAISTGTAMNTEAFF.

J is TRBJ2-3 and V is TRBV7-2; TCRdb reports TRBD1, a call that lacks DNA to check it against. The germline V gene encodes CDR1 SGHTA and CDR2 FQGNSA. CDR3 length: 13 amino acids. The CDR3 protein is CASSPGTGDTQYF.

The chain is built from TRBV28 and TRBJ2-7; the D gene TCRdb calls, TRBD2, cannot be checked with no DNA. The CDR3 extends over 14 amino acids. Germline loops: CDR1 MDHEN, CDR2 SYDVKM. CDR3 in amino acids: CASRLAGANYEQYF.

The chain recombines TRBV7-2 with TRBJ2-2. The CDR3 loop spans 12 amino acids. CDR1 is SGHTA, CDR2 FQGNSA, per germline. The CDR3 region is CASSWGTGELFF.

The chain joins TRBV18 to TRBJ1-5; the D call of TRBD1 rests on TCRdb alone, since no DNA is present to check it. There are 16 residues in the CDR3. Looked up from germline, CDR1 is KGHSH and CDR2 is LQKENI. CDR3 region: CASSPSLGTVNQPQHF.

This chain links TRBV2 with TRBJ2-1; TCRdb's D call, TRBD1, is unchecked because there is no DNA. CDR3 length: 13 residues. CDR1 is SNHLY, CDR2 FYNNEI, per germline. CDR3 loop: CASGVTGNNEQFF. Using reference TRBV2 and TRBJ2-1 for the parts outside the CDR3, the full variable domain is EPEVTQTPSHQVTQMGQEVILRCVPISNHLYFYWYRQILGQKVEFLVSFYNNEISEKSEIFDDQFSVERPDGSNFTLKIRSTKLEDSAMYFCASGVTGNNEQFFGPGTRLTVL.

J is TRBJ1-1 and V is TRBV24-1; as DNA is missing, the TRBD1 call by TCRdb cannot be tested. The CDR3 has 16 residues. CDR1 is KGHDR and CDR2 is SFDVKD in the germline V gene. This chain's CDR3 is CATSEPWDRMNTEAFF.

The V call is TRBV20-1, the J call TRBJ2-7. Germline V lookup: CDR1 DFQATT, CDR2 SNEGSKA (reference sequence). The CDR3 consists of 13 residues. CDR3 region: CSAGTRNSYEQYF.

The rearrangement joins TRBV7-8 to TRBJ2-4. The CDR3 is 12 amino acids. The germline V gene encodes CDR1 SGHVS and CDR2 FQNEAQ. CDR3 sequence: CASSEWENIQYF.

This chain links TRBV19 with TRBJ1-5; the D gene TCRdb calls, TRBD1, cannot be checked with no DNA. The CDR3 spans 13 residues. From germline, CDR1 is LNHDA and CDR2 SQIVND (reference sequence). CDR3 loop: CASSIPTGQPQHF.

This rearrangement joins TRBV5-5 to TRBJ1-3. This CDR3 region has 12 residues. In germline, CDR1 is SGHKS, CDR2 YYEKEE (reference sequence). This CDR3 is CASSRPNEPIYF. Full variable domain (missing parts from reference TRBV5-5 and TRBJ1-3): DAGVTQSPTHLIKTRGQQVTLRCSPISGHKSVSWYQQVLGQGPQFIFQYYEKEERGRGNFPDRFSARQFPNYSSELNVNALLLGDSALYLCASSRPNEPIYFGEGSWLTVV.

The rearrangement uses TRBV7-7 and TRBJ2-2; the D call from TCRdb, TRBD1, cannot be confirmed without DNA. Germline lookup yields CDR1 SSHAT and CDR2 FNYEAQ (reference sequence). The CDR3 has 15 residues. The CDR3 is CASRAGTGRTGELFF.

The genes are TRBV12-5 and TRBJ2-3; TCRdb's assignment of TRBD2 cannot be checked, as there is no DNA. Germline V gene lookup returns CDR1 LGHNT and CDR2 FRNRAP. The CDR3 runs to 14 residues. The CDR3: CASATNRAPDTQYF.

J is TRBJ1-2 and V is TRBV5-1; TCRdb's D call of TRBD1 is untestable without DNA. The CDR3 is 14 amino acids. Germline V lookup: CDR1 SGHRS, CDR2 YFSETQ. CDR3: CASSDYQGHGGYTF. Variable domain in full (rest from reference TRBV5-1 and TRBJ1-2): KAGVTQTPRYLIKTRGQQVTLSCSPISGHRSVSWYQQTPGQGLQFLFEYFSETQRNKGNFPGRFSGRQFSNSRSEMNVSTLELGDSALYLCASSDYQGHGGYTFGSGTRLTVV.

The chain joins TRBV5-6 to TRBJ2-2; the D call from TCRdb, TRBD2, cannot be confirmed without DNA. The CDR3 totals 16 residues. Germline loops: CDR1 SGHDT, CDR2 YYEEEE. The CDR3 spells CASSGLRDFRAGELFF.

The J gene is TRBJ2-7, the V gene TRBV3-1; the D call from TCRdb, TRBD2, cannot be confirmed without DNA. The length of the CDR3 is 14 residues. Germline assignment: CDR1 LGHDT and CDR2 YNNKEL (reference sequence). Here the CDR3 reads CASSPEGIGYEQYF.

The rearrangement uses TRBV12-3 or TRBV12-4 and TRBJ2-1; with no DNA, the TCRdb D assignment of TRBD1 cannot be verified. CDR3 length: 14 amino acids. The CDR3 region is CASSLAGGYDEQFF.

This chain's CDR3 is CASSGPDTQYF. The chain is built from TRBV6-1 and TRBJ2-3. Germline CDR1 reads MNHNS; CDR2 reads SASEGT. The CDR3 loop spans 11 amino acids.

The rearrangement uses TRBV16 and TRBJ2-2. CDR1 and CDR2 from the germline V gene are KGHSY and FQNENV. CDR3 length equals 13 residues. Here the CDR3 reads CASSQWATGELFF. Combining the CDR3 with reference TRBV16 and TRBJ2-2 gives the whole variable domain GEEVAQTPKHLVRGEGQKAKLYCAPIKGHSYVFWYQQVLKNEFKFLISFQNENVFDETGMPKERFSAKCLPNSPCSLEIQATKLEDSAVYFCASSQWATGELFFGEGSRLTVL.

The rearrangement uses TRBV12-3 or TRBV12-4 and TRBJ1-1. The CDR3 contains 14 residues. CDR3 loop: CASSLGLLNTEAFF.

The rearrangement joins TRBV28 to TRBJ2-3. The CDR3 is 15 residues long. Germline V gene lookup returns CDR1 MDHEN and CDR2 SYDVKM. CDR3 region: CASSLFDHSTDTQYF. The full variable domain, rest sourced from reference TRBV28 and TRBJ2-3, is DVKVTQSSRYLVKRTGEKVFLECVQDMDHENMFWYRQDPGLGLRLIYFSYDVKMKEKGDIPEGYSVSREKKERFSLILESASTNQTSMYLCASSLFDHSTDTQYFGPGTRLTVL.

The chain links TRBV27 to TRBJ2-7; the D gene TCRdb calls, TRBD1, cannot be checked with no DNA. The CDR3 spans 13 residues. Germline V gene lookup returns CDR1 MNHEY and CDR2 SMNVEV (reference sequence). CDR3 region: CARKQGRAYEQYF.

This sequence joins TRBV4-1 and TRBJ2-3. The CDR3 has 16 residues. CDR1 and CDR2 from the germline V gene are MGHRA and YSYEKL. The CDR3 here is CASSQEHPTSTDTQYF.

The chain combines TRBV10-3 with TRBJ2-2; TCRdb returns TRBD2, unconfirmable since there is no DNA. Per germline, CDR1 ENHRY and CDR2 SYGVKD. This CDR3 has 15 amino acids. The CDR3 sequence: CAIARTAGGAGELFF.

The CDR3 is CASSYPTASGRAETQYF. The genes are TRBV6-5 and TRBJ2-5; TCRdb selects TRBD2, and the lack of DNA leaves this call unchecked. This CDR3 is 17 amino acids long. CDR1 and CDR2 (germline): MNHEY, SVGAGI.